The source of this TCR beta chain is a study of T cell changes during pregnancy in multiple sclerosis. Using immunoSEQ multiplex PCR, the repertoire was profiled, and TCRdb retains in-frame clones only, with some absent. The sample records more than 65,000 clones, more than 90% being singletons. This CDR3 comprises 17 residues. Germline values: CDR1 LNHDA, CDR2 SQIVND (reference sequence). V lost 1 base, J lost 0 bases, and 13 bases lay in between. The sequence was collected from a female donor with multiple sclerosis, enrolled in a pregnancy study. The source material was peripheral blood, sampled in the first trimester of pregnancy. This chain uses TRBV19 with TRBJ1-5; D call uncertain. Here the CDR3 DNA reads TGTGCCAGTAGTATAGGTAATGGAGCTTATAGCAATCAGCCCCAGCATTTT. It codes for CASSIGNGAYSNQPQHF.